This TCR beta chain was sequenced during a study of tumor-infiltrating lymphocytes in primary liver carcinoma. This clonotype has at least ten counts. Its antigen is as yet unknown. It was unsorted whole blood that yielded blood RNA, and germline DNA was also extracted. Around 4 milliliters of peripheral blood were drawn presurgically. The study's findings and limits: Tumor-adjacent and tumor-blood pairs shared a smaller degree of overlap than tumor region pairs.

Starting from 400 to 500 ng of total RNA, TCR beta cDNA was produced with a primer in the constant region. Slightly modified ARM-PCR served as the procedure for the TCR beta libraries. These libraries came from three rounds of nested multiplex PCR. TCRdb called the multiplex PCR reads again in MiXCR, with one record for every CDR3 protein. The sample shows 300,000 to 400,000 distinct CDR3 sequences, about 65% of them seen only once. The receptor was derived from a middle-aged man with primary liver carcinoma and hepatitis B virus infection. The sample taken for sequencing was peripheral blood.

The CDR3 nucleotides read TGCGCCAGCAGCCAAGGGGCCGCTAGCGGAAACAATGAGCAGTTCTTC. It codes for CASSQGAASGNNEQFF. V usage is TRBV4-1 and J usage is TRBJ2-1; 7 bases match TRBD2. The CDR3 covers 16 residues. Germline assignment: CDR1 MGHRA and CDR2 YSYEKL. J was trimmed by 5 bases and V by 1 base; bases with no gene match: 8.